Reported below is one T cell receptor beta chain. The data were taken from a study of blood T cell repertoires in COVID-19. Overall study context: Sample material is recorded as cDNA or gDNA derived from T cells, B-cell-depleted T cells, or PBMCs.

The CDR3 is 16 residues long. CDR1 and CDR2 from the germline V gene are GTSNPN and SVGIG (reference sequence). V lost 2 bases and J lost 0, with 14 bases in between. Methods used by the authors: Cell counts per sample came from amplifying reference gene primers. Assay: immunoSEQ multiplex PCR; the TCRdb copy retains only in-frame clones and omits some. V, J and clone size derive from that table, while D and trimming were established from the DNA sequence. This sample yields approximately 250,000 clones, of which around nine tenths are seen a single time; over 8% belongs to the top ten. Sample: peripheral blood. V gene TRBV30 combines with J gene TRBJ1-3; D is possibly TRBD1 (6 bases). This sequence originates from a man aged 35 to 55 with active or convalescent COVID-19. The CDR3 DNA reads as TGTGCCTGGAGTTTCAGGGGCCCGCTCTCTGGAAACACCATATATTTT. It is translated as CAWSFRGPLSGNTIYF.